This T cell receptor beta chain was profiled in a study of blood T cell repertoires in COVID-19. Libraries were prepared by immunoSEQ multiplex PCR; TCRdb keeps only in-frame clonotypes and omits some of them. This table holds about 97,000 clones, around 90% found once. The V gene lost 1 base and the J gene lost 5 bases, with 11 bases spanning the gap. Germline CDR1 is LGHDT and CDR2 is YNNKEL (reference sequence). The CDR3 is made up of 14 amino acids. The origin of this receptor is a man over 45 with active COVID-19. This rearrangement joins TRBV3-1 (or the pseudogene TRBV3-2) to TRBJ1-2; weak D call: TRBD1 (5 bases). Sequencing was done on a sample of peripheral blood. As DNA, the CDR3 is TGTGCCAGCAGCCAAGGTAGGGGCAGTTATGGCTACACCTTC. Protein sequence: CASSQGRGSYGYTF.